The 6 T cell receptor beta chains below all came from one sample that was sequenced in a study of blood T cells in healthy people across ages. Combining a sample-barcoded 5' primer with a J-beta primer mix, a second PCR ran for roughly 7 to 11 cycles. Via MiXCR, TCRdb re-called the 5' RACE reads, giving one row per CDR3 protein. The data hold more than 500,000 distinct CDR3 sequences, with roughly 29% observed a single time. The source material was blood. These receptors were obtained from a woman in her 70s in good health.

This chain uses TRBV18 with TRBJ2-5, with D possibly TRBD2 on 6 matching bases. The CDR3 loop spans 16 amino acids. Germline CDR1 is KGHSH and CDR2 is LQKENI. Trimming shortened V by 3 bases and J by 1 base, and 15 bases separated the two germline ends. The CDR3 DNA sequence: TGTGCCAGCTCACCTATACCCGGGAGTCCCCAAGAGACCCAGTACTTC. Protein product: CASSPIPGSPQETQYF.

As for this clonotype: Sequence at one end of the junction differs from germline and may be a read error. This sequence joins TRBV20-1 and TRBJ2-5; 7 bases align to TRBD1. The length of the CDR3 is 13 residues. CDR1 and CDR2 (germline): DFQATT, SNEGSKA (reference sequence). CDR3 nucleotide sequence: TGCAGTGCTAGAGGCGGACAGGACAATGAGCAGCTCTTC. It specifies CSARGGQDNEQLF.

There are a few counts of this clonotype. The chain combines TRBV7-9 with TRBJ1-6; D is possibly TRBD1 (5 bases). The V end lost 2 bases, the J end lost 6 bases, and 11 bases lay between the germline ends. Germline assignment: CDR1 SEHNR and CDR2 FQNEAQ (reference sequence). The CDR3 is 15 amino acids. The CDR3 DNA sequence: TGTGCCAGCAGCTTACGGGACGGGGGTAATTCACCCCTCCACTTT. Protein product: CASSLRDGGNSPLHF.

V is TRBV6-6 and J is TRBJ2-5; D may match TRBD1 or TRBD2 (5 bases each). Germline CDR1 MNHNY, CDR2 SVGAGI (reference sequence). CDR3 length: 14 residues. The ends were cut back, 2 bases at V and 1 base at J, with 8 bases in the middle. CDR3: CASSYGGTQETQYF. In nucleotides, the CDR3 is TGTGCCAGCAGTTACGGGGGTACCCAAGAGACCCAGTACTTC.

Many counts were recorded for this clonotype. The V call is TRBV2, the J call TRBJ2-5; possible D gene TRBD1, 7 bases. This CDR3 has 14 residues. V was cut by 10 bases and J by 1 base, with 16 bases left in between. The germline CDR1 and CDR2 sequences are SNHLY and FYNNEI. CDR3 coding DNA: TGTGCCACCTCGGAGGGGGCTCGCCAAGAGACCCAGTACTTC. Encoded protein: CATSEGARQETQYF.

The chain uses TRBV29-1 and TRBJ1-2, with D uncertain. Per the germline V gene, CDR1 is SQVTM and CDR2 is ANQGSEA. This CDR3 contains 14 residues. The V gene lost 6 bases and the J gene lost 4 bases, with 18 bases spanning the gap. CDR3 protein: CSVQAVQGLYGYTF. The DNA of the CDR3 is TGCAGCGTCCAGGCGGTTCAAGGGCTCTATGGCTACACCTTC.